This TCR beta chain was captured by sequencing in a study of CD8 T cells in ankylosing spondylitis. Whole-study findings and limits: A motif in TCR beta, a set of eight or nine highly homologous variants, appeared characteristic of ankylosing spondylitis blood. Earlier authors reported some of these motif variants in reactive arthritis synovial fluid and blood. It was reported that disease-linked clones were significantly enriched in matched ankylosing spondylitis synovial fluid.

TCRdb re-derived calls from the 5' RACE reads in MiXCR, one entry per CDR3 protein. The sample consists of around 29,000 distinct CDR3 sequences, roughly 5.3% of them appearing once. In this sample, this clonotype turned up many times. Antigen unknown. Germline values: CDR1 SGDLS, CDR2 YYNGEE. The ends were cut back, 3 bases at V and 2 bases at J, with 16 bases in the middle. The CDR3 is 16 amino acids. The sequence came from a female donor with ankylosing spondylitis or in good health (not recorded which). The sequenced sample was blood, either unsorted or a sorted T cell fraction (not recorded which). The chain links TRBV9 to TRBJ2-3; D not resolved. The CDR3 coding sequence is TGTGCCAGCAGCGCCGACCCTGGCGTGGACACAGATACGCAGTATTTT. Translating gives CASSADPGVDTDTQYF.